This T cell receptor (beta chain) was documented in a study of T cell changes during pregnancy in multiple sclerosis (dated by TCRdb to between 2018 and 2020). With respect to the entire study: In women with multiple sclerosis, the researchers looked at how the T cell repertoire shifted as pregnancy progressed.

The method was the immunoSEQ multiplex PCR assay. TCRdb carries this immuneACCESS record with in-frame sequences only. Its versions omit some clonotypes, under half of them owing to an unresolved V gene in the studies checked, with the rest unexplained. Here the sample has approximately 47,000 clones; 70% to 90% occur a single time. The leading ten clones occupy 1.5% to 2% of the sample. As to this clone: No antigen is known for it. Per-base qualities were not stored, and no clone one base away is much larger.

Per the germline V gene (reference sequence), PRHDT is the CDR1 and FYEKMQ is the CDR2. V has 0 bases trimmed and J has 4 bases trimmed; junction bases matching no gene number 2. Reading from cysteine to phenylalanine, the CDR3 counts 14 amino acids. Only the CDR3 portion is preserved as DNA: 42 bases, with reading frame beginning at the first base. The sequencing here drew on peripheral blood, taken in the first trimester of pregnancy. This sequence was found in a female donor with multiple sclerosis, enrolled in a pregnancy study. The chain couples TRBV13 to TRBJ1-2; TRBD1 agrees with 7 junctional bases. The CDR3: CASSLGGQSYGYTF. The sequenced DNA is TGTGCCAGCAGCTTAGGGGGACAGAGCTATGGCTACACCTTC.